Sequencing of this T cell receptor beta chain was carried out in a study of OX40 agonist ivuxolimab in advanced cancers. For the study at large: An agonistic anti-OX40 (CD134) antibody, ivuxolimab, was used to treat the patients. Partial response was recorded in three patients: one hepatocellular carcinoma and two cutaneous melanoma cases. Study-wide findings and caveats: The authors did not determine the antigen specificity of the expanded peripheral T cells. CD4+ and CD8+ blood T cells expanded clonally by week 6 at 0.1 to 3.0 mg/kg.

Concerning this clone: Its antigen is not identified.

J gave up 6 bases and V 4 bases, and 22 bases lay outside the gene matches. Germline V CDR1 and CDR2: SGHRS, YFSETQ. This CDR3 comprises 18 residues. The repertoire was sequenced with immunoSEQ multiplex PCR; TCRdb's copy has only in-frame clones and lacks some. The sample includes about 48,000 clones, 75% to 85% seen only once; the top ten take about 1.2%. The chain uses TRBV5-1 and TRBJ2-7; 7 nucleotides align to TRBD1. The sample consisted of CD4+ or CD8+ T cells sorted from blood, taken in a trial of the OX40 agonist ivuxolimab. The source is an adult with an advanced solid tumor such as melanoma, head and neck, liver or kidney cancer. The CDR3 protein is CASSANHHPRQGPPEQYF. Written as DNA, the CDR3 is TGCGCCAGCAGCGCCAATCACCACCCCCGACAGGGCCCTCCCGAGCAGTACTTC.